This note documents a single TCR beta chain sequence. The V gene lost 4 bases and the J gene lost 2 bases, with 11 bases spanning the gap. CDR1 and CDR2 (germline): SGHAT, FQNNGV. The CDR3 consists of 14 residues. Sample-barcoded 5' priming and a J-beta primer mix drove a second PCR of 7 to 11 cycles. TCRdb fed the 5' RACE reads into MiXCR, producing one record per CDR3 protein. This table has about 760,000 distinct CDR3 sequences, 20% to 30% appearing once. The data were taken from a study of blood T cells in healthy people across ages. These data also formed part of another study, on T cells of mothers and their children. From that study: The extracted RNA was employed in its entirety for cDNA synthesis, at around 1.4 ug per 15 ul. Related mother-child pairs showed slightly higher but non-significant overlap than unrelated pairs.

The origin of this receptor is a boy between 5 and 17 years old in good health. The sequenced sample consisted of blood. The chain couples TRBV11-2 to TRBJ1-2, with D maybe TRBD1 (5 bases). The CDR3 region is CASSYGGDNYGYTF. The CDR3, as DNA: TGTGCCAGCAGCTATGGGGGGGACAACTATGGCTACACCTTC.